The sample holds many counts of the clone carrying this TCR beta chain. Researchers took RNA transcripts and amplified the TCR beta CDR3 regions from them. The TCR CDR3 was amplified in a first-round RT-PCR using the HTBI primer set. TCRdb redid the calling of the multiplex PCR reads with MiXCR, one entry per CDR3 protein. Of 730,000 or so distinct CDR3 sequences detected, roughly a sixth appear once; the ten largest clones hold 16%. The entry originates in a study of T cells in Graves' hyperthyroidism and ophthalmopathy. Sequenced material: blood. The clonotype comes from a woman between 45 and 65 years old with Graves' hyperthyroidism that later progressed to Graves' ophthalmopathy.

This chain's CDR3 is CSARPSLDTQYF. In nucleotides, the CDR3 is TGCAGTGCTAGGCCTAGTTTGGATACGCAGTATTTT. This chain connects TRBV20-1 to TRBJ2-3; no definite D call. The length of the CDR3 is 12 residues. CDR1 is DFQATT and CDR2 is SNEGSKA in the germline V gene (reference sequence). The V end was cut by 3 bases, the J end by 6 bases, with 10 bases between.